This T cell receptor beta chain comes out of a study of regulatory T cells in long-lasting Graves disease (dated by TCRdb to 2020 to 2022). Concerning the study at large: Persistent Graves' disease was defined as persistently positive TSH receptor autoantibodies together with antithyroid drug treatment for over 5 years. A total of roughly 35 samples underwent TCR sequencing: roughly 13 from persistent and approximately 20 from newly diagnosed Graves' disease patients. The study took place in China and was registered as a clinical trial. Persistent Graves' disease patients in the clinical cohort had taken antithyroid drugs for roughly ten years on average. Patients with persistent Graves' disease were compared with patients with newly diagnosed Graves' disease using TCR sequencing and RNA sequencing of peripheral blood.

From the cysteine through the phenylalanine, the CDR3 covers 15 amino acids. The CDR3 DNA has 45 bases and is translated from base 1. Taken from the germline V gene, the CDR1 and CDR2 loops are SGHTA and FQGNSA. V is pared back by 4 bases and J by 7 bases, with 17 bases lying between the germline termini. This clonotype was found a few times. Its antigen is currently not known. Per-base qualities were not stored, and no clone one base away is much larger. The meaning of the sample's time point label: persistent/refractory GD, antithyroid drugs over 5 years with positive TRAb. For both TCR sequencing and RNA sequencing, RNA was extracted from PBMCs in TRIzol. The diagnosis of Graves' disease followed American Thyroid Association guidelines. Patients were recruited from an endocrinology department in Xi'an, China. Each patient gave approximately 9.7 milliliters of peripheral blood, collected in an EDTA anticoagulant tube. PBMCs were isolated by Ficoll Paque Plus density gradient separation without further T cell sorting. RNA quality was checked with an Agilent 2100 Bioanalyzer and agarose gel, and concentration with a NanoDrop 2000.

Overall study results and their limits: Patients with persistent disease shared more public clonotypes (under 3,000) than newly diagnosed patients did (approximately 990). The authors acknowledged the small sample size as a limitation that may reduce accuracy. Persistent disease showed preferential use of TRBV28, TRBJ1-2 and TRBJ2-5, whereas newly diagnosed disease favored TRBV20-1 and TRBJ2-1. Only peripheral blood was studied, because thyroid tissue, the primary lesion, was inaccessible. Compared with newly diagnosed patients, patients with persistent Graves' disease had lower TCR Shannon entropy and fewer highly expanded clones, which suggests clonal expansion. Sequencing and analysis were limited to the TCR beta chain.

The library was made by multiplex PCR. Sequencing was carried out with an Illumina HiSeq 4000. CDR3 regions were amplified by Arm-PCR with iRepertoire HTBI primers to construct TCR beta libraries. PCR products were gel purified before sequencing. The study's processing was this. Gene usage analysis of CDR3 amino acid clonotypes relied on the approximately 68 TRBV and about 15 TRBJ segments identified across samples. Filtered high-quality paired reads were merged into contigs using COPE and FqMerger. BLAST was used to align contigs to the IMGT TRBV, TRBD and TRBJ reference genes, and CDR3 was defined following IMGT. Highly expanded clones were defined as clonotypes with a frequency above 0.1%. Shannon entropy served as the measure of repertoire diversity, while the Gini coefficient captured V-J evenness. A clonotype was considered public if more than one individual shared it. Using fastp at Q25 and MiXCR, TCRdb reprocessed the public reads and kept productive beta chains. Each CDR3 protein appears once, grouped with its most common genes and DNA. The V and J calls follow TCRdb's processing rather than the paper's. The sample table contains around 430,000 distinct CDR3 sequences; only one count was recorded for under 25% of them. The ten biggest clones cover around 13% of the sample.

The chain links TRBV7-2 with TRBJ1-3, with the D gene too uncertain to name. Sequenced here: peripheral blood mononuclear cells (PBMCs), sampled when the disease was refractory, from a patient treated with antithyroid drugs. This sequence was found in a female donor with Graves disease. The DNA sequence is given as TGTGCCAGCAGCTCCGCACATTGGATTGGGAACACCATATATTTT. Its protein is CASSSAHWIGNTIYF.